This paragraph reports one TCR beta chain. Its specificity is not known. V shed 2 bases and J 6 bases; nucleotides not matched to a gene: 11. The CDR3 length is 15 residues. In germline, CDR1 is SGHRS, CDR2 YFSETQ. This entry is derived from a study of cytomegalovirus exposure and HLA in healthy donors. PCR used 60 Vbeta primers and 13 Jbeta primers. Assay: immunoSEQ multiplex PCR; the TCRdb copy retains only in-frame clones and omits some. The sample includes 200,000 to 250,000 clones, around four fifths seen only once; the top ten take about 1.8%. While unrecorded immune exposures were likely, the donors were nominally healthy when sampled. Whole-study findings and limits: The authors enumerated some 160 TCR beta chains as linked to cytomegalovirus.

Input material: PBMCs. This clonotype was sampled from a man aged 45-65 years in good health and CMV-seronegative. The chain carries TRBV5-1 and TRBJ2-7, with TRBD2 matching over 7 bases. The CDR3 here is CASSFVGLGTLEQYF. CDR3 sequence (DNA): TGCGCCAGCAGCTTCGTAGGACTAGGAACTCTCGAGCAGTACTTC.